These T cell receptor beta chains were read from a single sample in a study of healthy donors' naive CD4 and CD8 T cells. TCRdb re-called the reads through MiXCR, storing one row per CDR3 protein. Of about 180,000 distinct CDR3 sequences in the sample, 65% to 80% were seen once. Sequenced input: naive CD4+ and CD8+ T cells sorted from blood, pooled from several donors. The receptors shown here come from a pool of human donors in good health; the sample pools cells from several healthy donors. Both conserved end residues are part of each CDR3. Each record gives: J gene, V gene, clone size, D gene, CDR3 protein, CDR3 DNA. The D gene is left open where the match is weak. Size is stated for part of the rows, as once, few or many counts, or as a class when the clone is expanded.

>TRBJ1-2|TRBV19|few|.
CASSKTASSGYGYTF
TGTGCCAGTAGCAAGACAGCCTCCTCGGGCTATGGCTACACCTTC
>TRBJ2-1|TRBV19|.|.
CASSPRRSSYNEQFF
TGTGCCAGTAGTCCTAGAAGAAGCTCCTACAATGAGCAGTTCTTC
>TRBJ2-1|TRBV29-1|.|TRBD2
CSVGTSEYNEQFF
TGCAGCGTTGGGACTAGCGAGTACAATGAGCAGTTCTTC
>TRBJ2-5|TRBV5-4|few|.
CASRSIGDGVTPETQYF
TGTGCCAGCAGGTCCATTGGTGATGGGGTCACACCAGAGACCCAGTACTTC
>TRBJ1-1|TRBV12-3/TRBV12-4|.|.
CASSLSGTPNTEAFF
TGTGCCAGCAGTTTATCAGGGACACCGAACACTGAAGCTTTCTTT
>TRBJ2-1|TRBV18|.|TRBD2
CASSGRTSGMYEQFF
TGTGCCAGCTCAGGCAGGACTAGCGGGATGTATGAGCAGTTCTTC
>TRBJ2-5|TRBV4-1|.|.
CASSPGFGAETQYF
TGCGCCAGCAGCCCCGGGTTCGGAGCAGAGACCCAGTACTTC
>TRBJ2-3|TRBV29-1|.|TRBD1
CSVGRGHTDTQYF
TGCAGCGTTGGTAGGGGGCATACAGATACGCAGTATTTT
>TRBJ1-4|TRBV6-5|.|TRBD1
CASSGRDREAEKLFF
TGTGCCAGCAGTGGCAGAGACAGGGAAGCTGAAAAACTGTTTTTT
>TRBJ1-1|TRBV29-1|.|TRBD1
CSVGTGGFEAFF
TGCAGCGTTGGGACAGGGGGCTTTGAAGCTTTCTTT
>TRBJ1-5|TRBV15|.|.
CATSREGSSNQPQHF
TGTGCCACCAGCAGAGAAGGATCTAGCAATCAGCCCCAGCATTTT
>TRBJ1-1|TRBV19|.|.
CASSIEGVNTEAFF
TGTGCCAGTAGTATAGAAGGCGTGAACACTGAAGCTTTCTTT
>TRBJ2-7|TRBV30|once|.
CAWSVQGYEQYF
TGTGCCTGGAGTGTCCAGGGTTACGAGCAGTACTTC
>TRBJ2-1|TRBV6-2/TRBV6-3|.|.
CASSYSSGYEQFF
TGTGCCAGCAGTTACTCGAGCGGATATGAGCAGTTCTTC
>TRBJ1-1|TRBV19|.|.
CAGSIASEAFF
TGTGCCGGTAGTATAGCCTCGGAAGCTTTCTTT
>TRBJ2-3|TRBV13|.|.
CASTSGGTDTQYF
TGTGCCAGCACCTCGGGCGGCACAGATACGCAGTATTTT
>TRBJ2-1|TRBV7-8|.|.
CASSSGPTGQFF
TGTGCCAGCAGTTCCGGGCCAACGGGGCAGTTCTTC
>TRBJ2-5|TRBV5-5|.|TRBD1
CASSLLEGQGWRETQYF
TGTGCCAGCAGCTTACTCGAGGGACAGGGGTGGAGGGAGACCCAGTACTTC
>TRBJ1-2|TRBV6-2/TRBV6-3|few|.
CASSYTTDGYTF
TGTGCCAGCAGTTACACGACAGACGGCTACACCTTC
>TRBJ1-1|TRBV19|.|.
CASRAPDRPNTEAFF
TGTGCCAGTAGGGCCCCCGACAGGCCGAACACTGAAGCTTTCTTT
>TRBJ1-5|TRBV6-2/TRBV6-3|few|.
CASSSHRNSNQPQHF
TGTGCCAGCAGCTCGCACAGGAATAGCAATCAGCCCCAGCATTTT
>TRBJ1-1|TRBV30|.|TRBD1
CAWSVSGTGNTEAFF
TGTGCCTGGAGTGTCTCCGGGACAGGGAACACTGAAGCTTTCTTT
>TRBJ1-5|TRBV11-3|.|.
CASSAGDQPQHF
TGTGCCAGCAGCGCAGGGGATCAGCCCCAGCATTTT
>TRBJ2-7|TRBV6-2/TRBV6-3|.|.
CASSTLEKVSYEQYF
TGTGCCAGCAGCACCCTGGAGAAGGTTTCCTACGAGCAGTACTTC
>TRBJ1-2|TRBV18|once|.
CASSSSGGAGSGYTF
TGTGCCAGCTCATCGTCGGGAGGTGCGGGATCTGGCTACACCTTC
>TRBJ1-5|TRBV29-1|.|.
CSVEEGASNQPQHF
TGCAGCGTTGAGGAAGGGGCCTCCAATCAGCCCCAGCATTTT
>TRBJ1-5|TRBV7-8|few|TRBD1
CASSYTGASNQPQHF
TGTGCCAGCAGCTACACAGGGGCTAGCAATCAGCCCCAGCATTTT
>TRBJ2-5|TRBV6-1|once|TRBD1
CASSEEGGSQETQYF
TGTGCCAGCAGTGAAGAAGGGGGCAGCCAAGAGACCCAGTACTTC
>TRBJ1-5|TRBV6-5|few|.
CASSYVSGNQPQHF
TGTGCCAGCAGTTACGTTTCAGGGAATCAGCCCCAGCATTTT
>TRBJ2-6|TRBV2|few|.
CATSSGANVLTF
TGTGCCACTTCCTCTGGGGCCAACGTCCTGACTTTC
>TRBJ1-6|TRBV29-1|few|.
CSVEDNNNSPLHF
TGCAGCGTGGAGGATAATAATAATTCACCCCTCCACTTT
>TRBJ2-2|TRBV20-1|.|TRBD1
CSARGDRVTGELFF
TGCAGTGCTAGGGGTGACAGGGTCACCGGGGAGCTGTTTTTT
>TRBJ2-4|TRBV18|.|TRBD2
CASSHREGTIQYF
TGTGCCAGCTCCCATCGGGAGGGGACCATTCAGTACTTC
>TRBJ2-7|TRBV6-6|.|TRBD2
CASSYSPPTSGKADEQYF
TGTGCCAGCAGTTACTCCCCACCGACTAGCGGGAAAGCCGACGAGCAGTACTTC
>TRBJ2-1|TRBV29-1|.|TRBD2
CSAAGVSYNEQFF
TGCAGCGCAGCGGGAGTGTCCTACAATGAGCAGTTCTTC
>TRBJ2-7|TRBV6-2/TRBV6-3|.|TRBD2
CASSSLTLAGVYEQYF
TGTGCCAGCAGTTCCCTTACTCTAGCGGGAGTCTACGAGCAGTACTTC
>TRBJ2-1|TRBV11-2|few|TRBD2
CASSILAGDYNEQFF
TGTGCTAGCAGCATTCTAGCGGGCGACTACAATGAGCAGTTCTTC
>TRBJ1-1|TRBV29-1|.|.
CSVEGLRTVNTEAFF
TGCAGCGTTGAAGGCCTCCGGACCGTGAACACTGAAGCTTTCTTT
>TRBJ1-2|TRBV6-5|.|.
CASRGWSTGANYGYTF
TGTGCCAGCAGGGGTTGGAGTACTGGAGCTAACTATGGCTACACCTTC
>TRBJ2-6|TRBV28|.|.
CASSLSFSGANVLTF
TGTGCCAGCAGTTTATCGTTCTCTGGGGCCAACGTCCTGACTTTC
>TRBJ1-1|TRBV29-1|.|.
CSVEGGPGNTEAFF
TGCAGCGTTGAGGGTGGCCCCGGTAACACTGAAGCTTTCTTT
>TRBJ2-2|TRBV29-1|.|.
CSVEPTGNTGELFF
TGCAGCGTTGAACCGACAGGGAACACCGGGGAGCTGTTTTTT
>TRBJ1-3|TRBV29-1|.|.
CSVTTAVNSGNTIYF
TGCAGCGTTACAACAGCGGTAAACTCTGGAAACACCATATATTTT
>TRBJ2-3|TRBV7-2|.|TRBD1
CASSLQYSGTAGADTQYF
TGTGCCAGCAGCTTACAATATTCCGGGACAGCAGGGGCAGATACGCAGTATTTT
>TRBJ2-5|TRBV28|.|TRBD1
CASSPPPGQGRETQYF
TGTGCCAGCAGTCCCCCTCCGGGACAGGGGAGAGAGACCCAGTACTTC
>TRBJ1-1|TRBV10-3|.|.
CAISEFPGEAFF
TGTGCCATCAGTGAGTTTCCGGGTGAAGCTTTCTTT
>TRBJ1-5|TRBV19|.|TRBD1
CASSRDRDPYQPQHF
TGTGCCAGTAGTAGGGACAGGGACCCCTATCAGCCCCAGCATTTT
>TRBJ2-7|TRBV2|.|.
CASGGRSAVHEQYF
TGTGCCAGCGGGGGCCGTTCGGCTGTCCACGAGCAGTACTTC
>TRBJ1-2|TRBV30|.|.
CAWSKAVAYYTF
TGTGCCTGGAGTAAGGCCGTCGCGTACTACACCTTC
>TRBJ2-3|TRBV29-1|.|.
CSVAKGTSTDTQYF
TGCAGCGTTGCAAAGGGCACTAGCACAGATACGCAGTATTTT
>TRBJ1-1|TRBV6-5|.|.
CASTTGGGNTEAFF
TGTGCCAGCACCACCGGGGGAGGGAACACTGAAGCTTTCTTT
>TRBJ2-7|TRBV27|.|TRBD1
CASRTQGALEQYF
TGTGCCAGCAGGACACAGGGGGCGCTAGAGCAGTACTTC
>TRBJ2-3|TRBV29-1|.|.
CSVQGRDTQYF
TGCAGCGTCCAAGGAAGAGATACGCAGTATTTT
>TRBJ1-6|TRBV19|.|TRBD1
CASSHLDRVGNSPLHF
TGTGCCAGTAGTCATCTGGACAGGGTAGGCAATTCACCCCTCCACTTT
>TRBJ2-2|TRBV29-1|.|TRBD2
CSVGLAGVTGELFF
TGCAGCGTGGGACTAGCGGGCGTAACCGGGGAGCTGTTTTTT
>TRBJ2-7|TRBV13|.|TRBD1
CATSGTASYEQYF
TGTGCCACCTCCGGGACAGCCTCCTACGAGCAGTACTTC
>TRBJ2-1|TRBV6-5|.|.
CASSYSRGAAQYNEQFF
TGTGCCAGCAGTTACTCGAGGGGCGCGGCACAATACAATGAGCAGTTCTTC
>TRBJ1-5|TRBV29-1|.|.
CSVAGRSNQPQHF
TGCAGCGTTGCCGGTAGGAGCAATCAGCCCCAGCATTTT
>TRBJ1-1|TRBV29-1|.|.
CSVESGGSTEAFF
TGCAGCGTTGAGTCGGGAGGGAGTACTGAAGCTTTCTTT
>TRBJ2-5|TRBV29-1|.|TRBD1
CSVGRKDRVAQETQYF
TGCAGCGTTGGTCGAAAGGACAGGGTCGCTCAAGAGACCCAGTACTTC